This paragraph covers one T cell receptor beta chain sequence. The clone's antigen remains unknown. The sample holds no much larger clone one base away, and base qualities are not on file. The library was built by means of the immunoSEQ multiplex PCR assay. RNA was extracted from all samples and reverse transcribed into cDNA, which served as template for TCR sequencing. SuperScript III was used to make first-strand cDNA, primed with a 2:1 mix of oligo-dT and random hexamers. A synthetic immune receptor repertoire was used to assess amplification bias, and residual bias was removed computationally. In the original analysis: Raw reads were preprocessed for error removal, and CDR3 was defined according to IMGT conventions as running from the conserved cysteine to phenylalanine. Clonality was computed as 1 minus the Shannon entropy, with the entropy normalized by log2 of the number of productive unique TCRs. Whether each scalp clone was CD4 or CD8 was inferred by checking scalp TCRbeta sequences against the CD4 and CD8 repertoires from sorted blood. TCRdb mirrors the immuneACCESS table, restricted to in-frame sequences. Some clones are absent from its copies; in checked studies, under half trace to an unresolved V gene, and the reason for the others is unknown. V, J and clone size are taken as reported in that table, and D and trimming were inferred from the DNA itself. For this sample the table gives 95,000 to 100,000 clones, of which under 70% were detected only once. The top ten hold less than 20% of the sample.

The sample's time point label, decoded: around 29 days on oral tofacitinib. Per the publication, the treatment or condition label means: oral pan-JAK inhibitor, 5-10 mg twice daily. Peripheral blood and lesional scalp punch biopsies were obtained from patients with alopecia areata. PBMCs were separated by density centrifugation and stained for CD3, CD4 and CD8, after which CD4+ and CD8+ T cells were sorted on a FACSAria. The data stem from a study of CD8+ T cells in alopecia areata (dated by TCRdb to the late 2010s). Broadly, across the study: Treated patients were enrolled in an open-label pilot trial of oral tofacitinib at 5 to 10 mg twice daily for moderate-to-severe alopecia areata. Clonality in the scalp was compared among normal scalp (n=4), patchy alopecia areata scalp (n=8), and alopecia totalis/universalis scalp (n=8). In both human patients and the C3H/HeJ mouse model, the study applied high-throughput TCRbeta sequencing to look at T cell clonal expansion in alopecia areata. Patients received tofacitinib for 6 to 18 months and were then followed off drug for 6 months to check for delayed response and recurrence. Disease severity in treated patients was measured with the SALT score, which quantifies the percentage of affected scalp surface area. Human TCRbeta sequencing covered scalp tissue and sorted CD4+ and CD8+ peripheral blood T cells from patchy and totalis/universalis alopecia areata patients and healthy controls. RNA was obtained with the PAXgene miRNA kit for fixed scalp, the miRNeasy kit for PBMCs, and the RNeasy kit for mouse skin. Biopsies were taken from tofacitinib-treated patients at baseline and again at 4 and 24 weeks into treatment, and several of those patients also had a later scalp biopsy. Amplification of TCRbeta CDR3 regions was done by immunoSEQ multiplex PCR using 35 Vbeta forward primers and 13 Jbeta reverse primers.

Looking up the germline V gene yields CDR1 SQVTM and CDR2 ANQGSEA. From its cysteine to its phenylalanine, the CDR3 spans 11 amino acids. Only the CDR3 part of the read is kept: 33 bases, read in frame from the first base. V and J are truncated by 0 bases and 8 bases respectively, leaving an intervening sequence of 7 bases. Points the paper makes about the study in general: Shared TCR sequences between patients were less evident than in mice, which may be partly attributable to HLA diversity in the patient population. Many expanded lesional clones were found to persist in scalp and blood during tofacitinib treatment, and relapse after treatment cessation may be partly explained by this persistence. Tofacitinib significantly decreased scalp clonality and the number of expanded CD8+ clones among the top 100 scalp clones. Lesional scalp, especially in alopecia totalis/universalis, showed higher clonality and more expanded CD8+ clones than normal scalp, suggesting antigenic drive. Resident alphabeta T cells in normal human skin are also sequenced, complicating scalp TCR repertoire analysis, unlike mouse skin dominated by gammadelta T cells. Because the treated cohort was small and included a single nonresponder, larger studies are needed to assess links between baseline CD8+ expansion and response.

Specimen: CD8+ T cells sorted from blood, collected at week 4, from a patient treated with tofacitinib. The sequence was obtained from a human donor with alopecia areata. The sequence joins TRBV29-1 to TRBJ1-2, with no confident D gene call. CDR3 sequence: CSVEEFRGYTF. The DNA sequence is given as TGCAGCGTTGAAGAATTTCGCGGCTACACCTTC. The reference TRBV29-1 and TRBJ1-2 proteins fill in what lies around the CDR3, so the full variable domain reads SAVISQKPSRDICQRGTSLTIQCQVDSQVTMMFWYRQQPGQSLTLIATANQGSEATYESGFVIDKFPISRPNLTFSTLTVSNMSPEDSSIYLCSVEEFRGYTFGSGTRLTVV.